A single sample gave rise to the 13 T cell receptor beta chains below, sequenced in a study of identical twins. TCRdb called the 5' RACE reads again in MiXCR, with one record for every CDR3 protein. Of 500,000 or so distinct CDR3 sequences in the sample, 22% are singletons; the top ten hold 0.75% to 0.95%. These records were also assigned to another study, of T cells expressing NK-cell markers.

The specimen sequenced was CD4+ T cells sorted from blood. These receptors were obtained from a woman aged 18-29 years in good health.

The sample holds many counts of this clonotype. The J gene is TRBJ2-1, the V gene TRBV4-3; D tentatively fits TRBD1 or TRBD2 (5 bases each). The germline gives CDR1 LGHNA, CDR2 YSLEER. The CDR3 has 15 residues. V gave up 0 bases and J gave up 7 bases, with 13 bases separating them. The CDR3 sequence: CASSQDPYGGNEQFF. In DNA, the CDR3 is TGCGCCAGCAGCCAAGACCCATATGGGGGTAATGAGCAGTTCTTC.

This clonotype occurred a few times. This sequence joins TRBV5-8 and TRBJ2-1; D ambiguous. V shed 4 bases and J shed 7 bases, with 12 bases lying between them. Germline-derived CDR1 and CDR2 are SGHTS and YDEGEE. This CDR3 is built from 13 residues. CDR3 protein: CASSLTLVNEQFF. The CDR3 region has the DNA TGTGCCAGCAGCCTGACGTTAGTGAATGAGCAGTTCTTC.

CDR3 protein: CASSLAGQGEQYF. CDR3 nucleotide sequence: TGTGCCAGCAGTTTAGCTGGACAGGGGGAGCAGTACTTC. The chain employs TRBV12-3 or TRBV12-4 and TRBJ2-7; 9 positions match TRBD1. There are 13 residues in the CDR3. The J segment lost 7 bases and the V segment lost 0 bases, leaving 1 base of the junction unmatched.

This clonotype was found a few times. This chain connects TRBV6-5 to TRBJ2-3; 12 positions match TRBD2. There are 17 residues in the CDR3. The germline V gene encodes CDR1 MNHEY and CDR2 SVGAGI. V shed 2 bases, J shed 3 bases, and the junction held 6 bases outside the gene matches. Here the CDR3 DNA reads TGTGCCAGCAGTTACCCCCCACTAGCGGGAGGAACAGATACGCAGTATTTT. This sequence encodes CASSYPPLAGGTDTQYF.

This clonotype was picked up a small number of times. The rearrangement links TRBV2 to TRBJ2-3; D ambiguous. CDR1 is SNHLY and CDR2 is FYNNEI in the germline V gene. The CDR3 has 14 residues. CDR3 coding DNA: TGTAGCAGCAAGCAGACCCCCGCCACAGATACGCAGTATTTT. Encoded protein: CSSKQTPATDTQYF.

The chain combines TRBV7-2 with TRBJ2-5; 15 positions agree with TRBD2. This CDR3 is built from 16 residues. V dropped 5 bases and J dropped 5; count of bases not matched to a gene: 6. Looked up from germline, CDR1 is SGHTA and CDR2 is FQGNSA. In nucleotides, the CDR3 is TGTGCCAGCAGCAATCTCGGACTAGCGGGGGGGGAGACCCAGTACTTC. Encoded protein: CASSNLGLAGGETQYF.

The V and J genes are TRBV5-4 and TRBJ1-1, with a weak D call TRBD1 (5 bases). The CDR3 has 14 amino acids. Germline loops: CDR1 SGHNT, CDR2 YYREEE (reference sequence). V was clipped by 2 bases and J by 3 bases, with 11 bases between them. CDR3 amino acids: CASSFWGSHTEAFF. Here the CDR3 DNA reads TGTGCCAGCAGCTTCTGGGGGAGCCACACTGAAGCTTTCTTT.

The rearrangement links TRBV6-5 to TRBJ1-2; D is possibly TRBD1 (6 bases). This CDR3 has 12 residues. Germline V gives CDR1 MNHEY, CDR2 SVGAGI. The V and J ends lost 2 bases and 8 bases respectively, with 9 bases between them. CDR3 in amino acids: CASSYRGIGYTF. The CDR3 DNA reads TGTGCCAGCAGTTACAGGGGGATCGGCTACACCTTC.

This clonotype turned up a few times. CDR3 coding DNA: TGTGCTAGTGGTCCCCGGAGGGCGGCCACCGGGGAGCTGTTTTTT. Amino acid sequence: CASGPRRAATGELFF. J is TRBJ2-2 and V is TRBV12-5; possibly TRBD2 for D (6 bases). The germline V and J ends were trimmed by 5 bases and 4 bases, with 14 bases remaining between them. Germline CDR1 LGHNT, CDR2 FRNRAP. There are 15 residues in the CDR3.

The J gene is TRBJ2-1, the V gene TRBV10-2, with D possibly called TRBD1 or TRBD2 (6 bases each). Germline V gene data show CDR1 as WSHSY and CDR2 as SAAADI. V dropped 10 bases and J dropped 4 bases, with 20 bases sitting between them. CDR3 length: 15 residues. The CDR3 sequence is CATRRGVEEYNEQFF. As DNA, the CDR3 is TGCGCCACCAGGAGGGGGGTTGAAGAATACAATGAGCAGTTCTTC.

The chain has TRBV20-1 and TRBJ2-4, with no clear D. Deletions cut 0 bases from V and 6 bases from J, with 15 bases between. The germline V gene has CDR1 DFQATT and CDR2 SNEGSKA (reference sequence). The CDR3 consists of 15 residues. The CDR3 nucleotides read TGCAGTGCTAGAGATCACTCCACCGGGCCAAACATTCAGTACTTC. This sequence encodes CSARDHSTGPNIQYF.

The CDR3 protein is CSAGDPTVGANVLTF. The CDR3 DNA follows: TGCAGTGCTGGGGACCCGACAGTTGGGGCCAACGTCCTGACTTTC. The chain carries TRBV20-1 and TRBJ2-6, with D tentatively TRBD1 or TRBD2 (5 bases each). Germline lookup yields CDR1 DFQATT and CDR2 SNEGSKA (reference sequence). Trimming left V 5 bases short and J 3 bases short, with 14 bases between. The CDR3 runs to 15 residues.

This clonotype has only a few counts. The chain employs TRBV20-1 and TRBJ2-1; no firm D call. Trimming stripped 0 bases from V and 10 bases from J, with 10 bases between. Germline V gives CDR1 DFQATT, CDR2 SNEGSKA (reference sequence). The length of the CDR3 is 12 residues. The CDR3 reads CSARDFGPEQFF. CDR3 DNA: TGCAGTGCTAGAGATTTCGGTCCAGAGCAGTTCTTC.